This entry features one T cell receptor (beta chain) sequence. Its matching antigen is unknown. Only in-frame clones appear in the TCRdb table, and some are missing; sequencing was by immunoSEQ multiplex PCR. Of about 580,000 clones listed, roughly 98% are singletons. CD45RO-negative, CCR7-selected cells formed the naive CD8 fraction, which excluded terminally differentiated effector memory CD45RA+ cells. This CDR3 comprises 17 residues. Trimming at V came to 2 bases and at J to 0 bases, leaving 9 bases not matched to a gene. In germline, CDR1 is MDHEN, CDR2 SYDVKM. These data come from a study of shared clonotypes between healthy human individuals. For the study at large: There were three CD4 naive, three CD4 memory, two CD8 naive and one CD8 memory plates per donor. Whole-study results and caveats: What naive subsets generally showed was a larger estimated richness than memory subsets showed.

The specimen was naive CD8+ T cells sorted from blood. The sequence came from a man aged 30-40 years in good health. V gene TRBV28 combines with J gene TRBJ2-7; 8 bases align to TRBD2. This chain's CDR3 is CASSLGNSGALSYEQYF. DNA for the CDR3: TGTGCCAGCAGTTTAGGTAATAGCGGGGCCCTCTCCTACGAGCAGTACTTC. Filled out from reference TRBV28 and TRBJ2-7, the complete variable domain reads DVKVTQSSRYLVKRTGEKVFLECVQDMDHENMFWYRQDPGLGLRLIYFSYDVKMKEKGDIPEGYSVSREKKERFSLILESASTNQTSMYLCASSLGNSGALSYEQYFGPGTRLTVT.